This TCR beta chain was sequenced for a study of vaccination effects on CD4 cells after COVID-19. Study overall: After the second dose, samples were taken at median day 72. The study's findings and limits: Just 1 of 255 vaccine-induced clones in healthy recipients was cross-reactive. The study found marked clonal contraction of infection- and vaccine-induced clones late after vaccination. Small numbers of convalescent patients limited the study. It also lacked early post-infection timepoints.

Trimming took off 3 bases at V and 12 bases at J, with 11 bases between the two ends. The CDR3 is 12 amino acids. TCRdb's table, derived via immunoSEQ multiplex PCR, lists solely in-frame clones and lacks some. Found here are 57,000 or so clones, 60% to 75% of them singletons; the top ten hold 1% to 1.5%. A note on this clone: Its antigen is unidentified.

Sequencing followed a ViraFEST assay step that expanded antigen-specific CD4+ T cells with viral peptide pools. On roughly day 9 of culture, CD4+ T cells were separated out. Participants completed two doses of the BNT162b2 or mRNA-1273 vaccine. The clonotype originates from a human donor who received a COVID-19 vaccine. The sequencing used CD4+ T cells from PBMCs cultured with HCoV-229E spike peptides, collected after COVID-19 vaccination. This chain connects TRBV12-3 or TRBV12-4 to TRBJ1-4; D call uncertain. This chain's CDR3 is CASSFYGRELFF. The CDR3 nucleotides read TGTGCCAGCAGTTTTTATGGGCGGGAACTGTTTTTT.